This T cell receptor beta chain was observed in a study of T cells in Graves' hyperthyroidism and ophthalmopathy. This CDR3 has 21 residues. V trimming: 5 bases; J trimming: 1 base; junction bases outside the gene matches: 21. CDR1 is MDHEN and CDR2 is SYDVKM in the germline V gene. This clonotype was detected a few times. The TCR beta CDR3 regions underwent amplification using RNA transcripts as the source. When the TCR CDR3 underwent first-round RT-PCR, the HTBI primer set was used. MiXCR, applied by TCRdb to the multiplex PCR reads, yields one record per CDR3 protein. This table has approximately 610,000 distinct CDR3 sequences, over 15% appearing once.

The rearrangement uses TRBV28 and TRBJ2-3; TRBD2 matches 10 bases. The material sequenced was blood. This receptor was taken from a woman younger than 30 with Graves' hyperthyroidism. In DNA form, the CDR3 reads TGTGCCAGCAGTCCCTCCCCGGGCGGTGCTAGCGGGAGAGGTGGCACAGATACGCAGTATTTT. Amino acids: CASSPSPGGASGRGGTDTQYF.